This entry lists 31 T cell receptor beta chains sequenced from one sample in a study of cytotoxic CD8 clonotypes in ibrutinib-treated CLL. The repertoire was sequenced with immunoSEQ multiplex PCR; TCRdb's copy has only in-frame clones and lacks some. Of some 130,000 clones listed, 70% to 80% were seen once; the top ten hold 4.5% to 6%. The specimen comprised PBMCs, sampled after 24 months of ibrutinib treatment. The source of these receptors is a human donor with chronic lymphocytic leukemia.

The genes are TRBV5-1 and TRBJ2-7; D uncertain. From germline, CDR1 is SGHRS and CDR2 YFSETQ. Trimming pared 0 bases from V and 3 bases from J, leaving 13 bases between. The CDR3 is made up of 15 amino acids. Written as DNA, the CDR3 is TGCGCCAGCAGCTTGGAGGGTAGGGCCCACTACGAGCAGTACTTC. Translated: CASSLEGRAHYEQYF.

The sample holds one count of this clone. The rearrangement links TRBV18 to TRBJ2-1; the match to TRBD2 covers 12 bases. The germline gives CDR1 KGHSH, CDR2 LQKENI. V trimming: 3 bases; J trimming: 4 bases; junction bases outside the gene matches: 1. The CDR3 is 15 amino acids. The CDR3 here is CASSPGTSGYNEQFF. CDR3 in DNA: TGTGCCAGCTCACCCGGGACTAGCGGGTACAATGAGCAGTTCTTC.

The CDR3 region has the DNA TGTGCCTGGAGTGCGGGGGGGGATACGCAGTATTTT. This sequence encodes CAWSAGGDTQYF. This chain uses TRBV30 with TRBJ2-3; 8 bases are shared with TRBD2. With 1 base clipped from V and 6 bases from J, the junction kept 0 bases outside the gene matches. Germline lookup yields CDR1 GTSNPN and CDR2 SVGIG (reference sequence). The CDR3 consists of 12 residues.

The chain uses TRBV7-3 and TRBJ2-5; D is perhaps TRBD2 (5 bases). The CDR3 loop spans 13 amino acids. The V and J ends lost 5 bases and 7 bases respectively, with 14 bases between them. The germline V gene has CDR1 SGHTA and CDR2 FQGTGA. Written as DNA, the CDR3 is TGTGCCAGCAGCCTCACGACCGGAGGGACCCAGTACTTC. Amino acid sequence: CASSLTTGGTQYF.

The chain has TRBV5-4 and TRBJ2-2, with D maybe TRBD2 (5 bases). Germline V gene lookup returns CDR1 SGHNT and CDR2 YYREEE (reference sequence). The CDR3 totals 13 residues. V was shortened by 4 bases and J by 7 bases, with 11 bases between the two germline ends. CDR3 DNA sequence: TGTGCCAGCAGCCTCGACTATGGCGGGGAGCTGTTTTTT. Its translation: CASSLDYGGELFF.

This clone showed up just once. The rearrangement joins TRBV19 to TRBJ2-5, with a weak D call TRBD2 (7 bases). The V gene's germline CDR1 is LNHDA and CDR2 SQIVND (reference sequence). This CDR3 comprises 13 residues. With 3 bases removed from V and 4 bases from J, the gap between germline ends came to 9 bases. The CDR3 DNA sequence: TGTGCCAGTAGTATGGGGGGGCTAGAGACCCAGTACTTC. This sequence encodes CASSMGGLETQYF. The full variable domain, its missing parts supplied by reference TRBV19 and TRBJ2-5, is DGGITQSPKYLFRKEGQNVTLSCEQNLNHDAMYWYRQDPGQGLRLIYYSQIVNDFQKGDIAEGYSVSREKKESFPLTVTSAQKNPTAFYLCASSMGGLETQYFGPGTRLLVL.

This clone came up once. The CDR3 here is CASSLSGAWALFF. In DNA form, the CDR3 reads TGTGCCAGCAGCTTAAGCGGGGCCTGGGCCCTGTTTTTT. The chain recombines TRBV7-9 with TRBJ2-2; 7 bases match TRBD2. There are 13 residues in the CDR3. Per germline, CDR1 SEHNR and CDR2 FQNEAQ (reference sequence). J gave up 14 bases and V 2 bases, and 8 bases lay outside the gene matches.

This clone was found a few times. The chain uses TRBV4-2 and TRBJ1-5; TRBD1 is a possible D gene (6 bases). The CDR3 is made up of 15 amino acids. Germline V gives CDR1 LGHNA, CDR2 YNFKEQ. V lost 2 bases and J 3 bases, leaving 11 bases between the germline ends. This CDR3 is CASSQHDRSNQPQHF. The DNA of the CDR3 is TGTGCCAGCAGCCAACACGACAGGTCCAATCAGCCCCAGCATTTT.

The chain has TRBV7-8 and TRBJ1-4; D gene unclear. Trimming shortened V by 5 bases and J by 0 bases, and 16 bases separated the two germline ends. Germline V gene data show CDR1 as SGHVS and CDR2 as FQNEAQ. CDR3 length: 17 residues. The CDR3 sequence is CASSPTVTPSTNEKLFF. In DNA, the CDR3 is TGTGCCAGCAGCCCTACGGTGACCCCTTCAACTAATGAAAAACTGTTTTTT.

This clone was seen only a few times. The rearrangement links TRBV28 to TRBJ1-5, with a tentative D call TRBD1 (6 bases). The CDR3 is made up of 16 amino acids. V was trimmed by 6 bases and J by 7 bases, leaving 22 bases between them. Germline V gives CDR1 MDHEN, CDR2 SYDVKM. CDR3 coding DNA: TGTGCCAGCAGCCCCAGGCGGACAGTTGGGGGGCAGCCCCAGCATTTT. Translation gives CASSPRRTVGGQPQHF. The full variable domain, its missing parts supplied by reference TRBV28 and TRBJ1-5, is DVKVTQSSRYLVKRTGEKVFLECVQDMDHENMFWYRQDPGLGLRLIYFSYDVKMKEKGDIPEGYSVSREKKERFSLILESASTNQTSMYLCASSPRRTVGGQPQHFGDGTRLSIL.

V usage is TRBV19 and J usage is TRBJ2-7; D unresolved. The CDR3 extends over 14 amino acids. CDR1 and CDR2 (germline): LNHDA, SQIVND (reference sequence). V was shortened by 3 bases and J by 0 bases, with 9 bases between the two germline ends. In DNA, the CDR3 is TGTGCCAGTAGTATGCGGCCAAACTCCTACGAGCAGTACTTC. Translating gives CASSMRPNSYEQYF.

The V gene is TRBV2, the J gene TRBJ1-4; D not certain. The CDR3 has 16 residues. Germline V gene data show CDR1 as SNHLY and CDR2 as FYNNEI. Trimming cost V 6 bases and J 1 base, with 15 bases left between them. CDR3 bases: TGTGCCAGCAGGGACGGCCCCCCGGGAACTAATGAAAAACTGTTTTTT. This gives the protein CASRDGPPGTNEKLFF.

The V call is TRBV19, the J call TRBJ1-2, with a tentative D call TRBD1 (5 bases). Germline assignment: CDR1 LNHDA and CDR2 SQIVND (reference sequence). V was cut by 9 bases and J by 0 bases, with 17 bases left in between. The CDR3 covers 15 residues. CDR3 residues: CASNPTGTANYGYTF. The CDR3 DNA follows: TGTGCCAGCAACCCAACGGGGACGGCTAACTATGGCTACACCTTC.

V gene TRBV5-1 combines with J gene TRBJ1-2; perhaps TRBD1 as D (5 bases). V was trimmed by 4 bases and J by 5 bases, leaving 9 bases between them. The CDR3 totals 12 residues. Germline V gives CDR1 SGHRS, CDR2 YFSETQ. Written as DNA, the CDR3 is TGCGCCAGCAGCCCCGAGGGGTATGGCTACACCTTC. Translation: CASSPEGYGYTF.

The chain links TRBV28 to TRBJ2-1; no definite D call. This CDR3 is 12 amino acids long. Deletions cut 10 bases from V and 8 bases from J, with 15 bases between. In germline, CDR1 is MDHEN, CDR2 SYDVKM. The CDR3 loop reads CATAPAPDEQFF. In DNA, the CDR3 is TGTGCCACCGCCCCCGCGCCGGATGAGCAGTTCTTC.

The rearrangement joins TRBV18 to TRBJ2-7; 9 bases are a match to TRBD2. The CDR3 has 16 residues. The ends lost 3 bases at V and 5 bases at J; junction bases unmatched: 11. The germline CDR1 and CDR2 sequences are KGHSH and LQKENI. The DNA of the CDR3 is TGTGCCAGCTCACCCCGGGGTAGCGGGAGTCAGGACGAGCAGTACTTC. Amino acid sequence: CASSPRGSGSQDEQYF.

CDR3 region: CASSSGTGHYNEQFF. The CDR3 nucleotides read TGTGCCAGCAGCTCCGGGACAGGCCACTACAATGAGCAGTTCTTC. The V call is TRBV7-8, the J call TRBJ2-1, with 8 bases identical to TRBD1. V trimming: 4 bases; J trimming: 3 bases; junction bases outside the gene matches: 5. The CDR3 is 15 residues long. Germline values: CDR1 SGHVS, CDR2 FQNEAQ.

The CDR3 DNA sequence: TGCGCCAGCAGTCAATCGGGGACAGCCTCCTATGGCTACACCTTC. Protein: CASSQSGTASYGYTF. This chain connects TRBV23-1 to TRBJ1-2; 7 bases align to TRBD1. TRBV23-1 is filed as an ORF, its function uncertain. CDR3 length equals 15 residues. V lost 0 bases to trimming and J lost 4 bases; unmatched junction nucleotides: 5.

The rearrangement uses TRBV18 and TRBJ2-1, with a possible D match to TRBD2 (7 bases). V lost 3 bases and J lost 5, with 20 bases in between. CDR1 and CDR2 from the germline V gene are KGHSH and LQKENI. The CDR3 covers 17 residues. The CDR3: CASSPLGGALRDNEQFF. The CDR3 bases are TGTGCCAGCTCACCCCTTGGGGGGGCCCTTAGGGACAATGAGCAGTTCTTC.

The CDR3 sequence: CASSPRGVSTDTQYF. The CDR3, as DNA: TGCGCCAGCAGCCCTCGGGGGGTTAGCACAGATACGCAGTATTTT. The V gene is TRBV5-1, the J gene TRBJ2-3; 7 bases line up with TRBD2. V lost 4 bases to trimming and J lost 0 bases; unmatched junction nucleotides: 5. CDR1 and CDR2 (germline): SGHRS, YFSETQ. The CDR3 extends over 15 amino acids.

This clone was picked up a small number of times. This chain connects TRBV4-2 to TRBJ1-5; D is ambiguous. This CDR3 has 16 residues. Trimming cost V 0 bases and J 0 bases, with 9 bases left between them. The germline V gene has CDR1 LGHNA and CDR2 YNFKEQ. CDR3 DNA: TGTGCCAGCAGCCAAGATCCGGGCACTAGCAATCAGCCCCAGCATTTT. This encodes CASSQDPGTSNQPQHF.

The chain recombines TRBV7-6 with TRBJ2-7; the D is unclear. V was cut by 2 bases and J by 6 bases, with 8 bases left in between. Germline values: CDR1 SGHVS, CDR2 FNYEAQ. This CDR3 is built from 12 residues. The CDR3 reads CASSLHPAEQYF. CDR3 nucleotides: TGTGCCAGCAGCTTACATCCGGCCGAGCAGTACTTC.

This chain uses TRBV7-8 with TRBJ2-7, with 10 bases that match TRBD2. Germline-derived CDR1 and CDR2 are SGHVS and FQNEAQ. The CDR3 is 15 amino acids. With V trimmed by 4 bases and J by 2 bases, 5 bases remained unmatched. This CDR3 reads CASSYRTSGPYEQYF. In nucleotides, the CDR3 is TGTGCCAGCAGCTACAGGACTAGCGGCCCCTACGAGCAGTACTTC.

J is TRBJ2-5 and V is TRBV11-3, with D maybe TRBD1 (5 bases). V shed 5 bases and J shed 4 bases, with 8 bases lying between them. The germline V gene encodes CDR1 SGHNT and CDR2 YENEEA. The CDR3 has 12 amino acids. DNA for the CDR3: TGTGCCAGCAGCCCCGACAGAGAGACCCAGTACTTC. Its translation is CASSPDRETQYF.

The genes are TRBV20-1 and TRBJ2-1; 7 bases map to TRBD1. This CDR3 contains 11 residues. Germline assignment: CDR1 DFQATT and CDR2 SNEGSKA (reference sequence). Trimming removed 8 bases from V and 8 bases from J; junction bases left unmatched: 6. CDR3 sequence (DNA): TGCAGTCTCCCCGGGACAGATGAGCAGTTCTTC. This translates into CSLPGTDEQFF.

This clone was counted at least ten times. V and J are TRBV28 and TRBJ1-5, with D uncertain. Looked up from germline, CDR1 is MDHEN and CDR2 is SYDVKM. The CDR3 extends over 14 amino acids. V was trimmed by 5 bases and J by 2 bases, leaving 10 bases between them. CDR3 loop: CASSPGLGNQPQHF. Here the CDR3 DNA reads TGTGCCAGCAGTCCAGGTTTGGGCAATCAGCCCCAGCATTTT.

This clone has a handful of counts. This sequence joins TRBV2 and TRBJ2-2; 7 bases agree with TRBD1. This CDR3 comprises 13 residues. Looked up from germline, CDR1 is SNHLY and CDR2 is FYNNEI. V gave up 8 bases and J gave up 4 bases; unmatched junction bases: 4. In nucleotides, the CDR3 is TGTGCCAGCGAAGGGACAGCCACCGGGGAGCTGTTTTTT. Its translation is CASEGTATGELFF.

Remarks on this clone: This CDR3 is also generated by other DNA sequences in the sample. The chain has TRBV7-2 and TRBJ1-2, with 10 bases fitting TRBD1. CDR1 SGHTA and CDR2 FQGNSA come from the germline V gene. The CDR3 is 13 residues long. J gave up 5 bases and V 5 bases, and 2 bases lay outside the gene matches. The CDR3 nucleotides read TGTGCCAGCAGCCCGGGACAGGGGTATGGCTACACCTTC. This sequence encodes CASSPGQGYGYTF.

Turning to this clone: Other DNA sequences from this sample encode an identical CDR3 as well. In nucleotides, the CDR3 is TGTGCCAGCTCACCCGGACAGGGCAATCAGCCCCAGCATTTT. It translates to CASSPGQGNQPQHF. V usage is TRBV18 and J usage is TRBJ1-5; 7 bases align to TRBD1. The length of the CDR3 is 14 residues. Per the germline V gene, CDR1 is KGHSH and CDR2 is LQKENI. After removal of 3 bases from V and 2 bases from J, the junction contained 1 base not matched to a gene.

The J gene is TRBJ2-7, the V gene TRBV5-1, with 7 bases that match TRBD1. Germline-derived CDR1 and CDR2 are SGHRS and YFSETQ. V shed 0 bases, J shed 3 bases, and the junction held 12 bases outside the gene matches. This CDR3 contains 17 residues. CDR3 coding DNA: TGCGCCAGCAGCTTGGGACCCACAGGGGCCAGGGGCTACGAGCAGTACTTC. Amino acids: CASSLGPTGARGYEQYF. The whole variable domain, filled in from reference TRBV5-1 and TRBJ2-7, reads KAGVTQTPRYLIKTRGQQVTLSCSPISGHRSVSWYQQTPGQGLQFLFEYFSETQRNKGNFPGRFSGRQFSNSRSEMNVSTLELGDSALYLCASSLGPTGARGYEQYFGPGTRLTVT.

The chain has TRBV2 and TRBJ1-2; D is unclear. Trimming stripped 7 bases from V and 2 bases from J, with 17 bases between. The V gene's germline CDR1 is SNHLY and CDR2 FYNNEI. This CDR3 is 15 amino acids long. As DNA, the CDR3 is TGTGCCAGCACCAAATCTGGACGGGGAAACTATGGCTACACCTTC. Its protein is CASTKSGRGNYGYTF.